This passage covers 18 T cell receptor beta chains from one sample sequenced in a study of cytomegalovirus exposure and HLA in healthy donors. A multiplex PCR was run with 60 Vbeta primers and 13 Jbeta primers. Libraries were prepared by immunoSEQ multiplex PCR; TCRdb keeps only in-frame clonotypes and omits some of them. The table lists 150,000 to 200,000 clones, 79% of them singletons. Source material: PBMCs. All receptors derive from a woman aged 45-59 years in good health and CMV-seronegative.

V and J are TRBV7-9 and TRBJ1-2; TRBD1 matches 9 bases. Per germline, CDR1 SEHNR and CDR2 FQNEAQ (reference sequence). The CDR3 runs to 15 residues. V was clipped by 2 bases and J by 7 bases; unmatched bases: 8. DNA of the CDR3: TGTGCCAGCAGCTTAATTCGGACAGGGGATGCTGGCTACACCTTC. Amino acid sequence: CASSLIRTGDAGYTF.

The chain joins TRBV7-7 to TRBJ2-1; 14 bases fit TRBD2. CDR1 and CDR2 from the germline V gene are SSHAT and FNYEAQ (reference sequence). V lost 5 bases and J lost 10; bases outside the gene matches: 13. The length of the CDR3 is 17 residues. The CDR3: CASSPKGLAGVREEQFF. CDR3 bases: TGTGCCAGCAGCCCAAAGGGACTAGCGGGGGTCCGGGAGGAGCAGTTCTTC.

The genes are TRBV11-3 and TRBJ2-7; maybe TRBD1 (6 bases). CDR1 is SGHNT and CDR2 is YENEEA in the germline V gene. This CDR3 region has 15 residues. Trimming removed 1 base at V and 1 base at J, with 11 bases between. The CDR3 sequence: CASSLGTGPSYEQYF. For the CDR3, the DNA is TGTGCCAGCAGCTTAGGTACAGGGCCGTCCTACGAGCAGTACTTC.

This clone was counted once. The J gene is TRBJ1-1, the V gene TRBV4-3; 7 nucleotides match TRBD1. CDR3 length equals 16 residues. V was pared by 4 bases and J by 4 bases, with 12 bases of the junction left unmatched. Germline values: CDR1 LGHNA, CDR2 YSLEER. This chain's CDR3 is CASSREIQGIRTEAFF. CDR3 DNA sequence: TGCGCCAGCAGCCGTGAGATACAGGGGATTCGCACTGAAGCTTTCTTT.

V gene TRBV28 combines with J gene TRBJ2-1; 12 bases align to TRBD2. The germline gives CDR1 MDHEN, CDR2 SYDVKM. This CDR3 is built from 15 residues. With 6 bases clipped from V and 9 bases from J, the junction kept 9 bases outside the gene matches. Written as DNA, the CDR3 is TGTGCCAGCAGCCTGGCTAGCGGGAGGGCCAGTGAGCAGTTCTTC. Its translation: CASSLASGRASEQFF. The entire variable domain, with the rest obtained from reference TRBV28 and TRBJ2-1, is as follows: DVKVTQSSRYLVKRTGEKVFLECVQDMDHENMFWYRQDPGLGLRLIYFSYDVKMKEKGDIPEGYSVSREKKERFSLILESASTNQTSMYLCASSLASGRASEQFFGPGTRLTVL.

In DNA, the CDR3 is TGTGCCAGTAGCCCCCCCGGGACACAGGTGGGATATTCACCCCTCCACTTT. Amino acid sequence: CASSPPGTQVGYSPLHF. This chain connects TRBV19 to TRBJ1-6, with a tentative D call TRBD1 (6 bases). There are 17 residues in the CDR3. Trimming left V 6 bases short and J 8 bases short, with 23 bases between. Germline V gene lookup returns CDR1 LNHDA and CDR2 SQIVND (reference sequence).

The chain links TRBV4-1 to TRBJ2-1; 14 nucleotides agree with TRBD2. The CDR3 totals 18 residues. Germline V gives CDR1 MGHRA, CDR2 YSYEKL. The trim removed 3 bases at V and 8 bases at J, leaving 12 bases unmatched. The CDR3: CASSQPLLTSGGADEQFF. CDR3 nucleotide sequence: TGCGCCAGCAGCCAGCCGCTCCTGACTAGCGGGGGGGCGGATGAGCAGTTCTTC.

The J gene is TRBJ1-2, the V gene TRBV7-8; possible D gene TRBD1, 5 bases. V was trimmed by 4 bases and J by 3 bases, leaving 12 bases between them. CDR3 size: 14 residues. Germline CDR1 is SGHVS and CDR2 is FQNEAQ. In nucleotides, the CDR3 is TGTGCCAGCAGCTCGCAGGGATCGCACTATGGCTACACCTTC. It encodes CASSSQGSHYGYTF.

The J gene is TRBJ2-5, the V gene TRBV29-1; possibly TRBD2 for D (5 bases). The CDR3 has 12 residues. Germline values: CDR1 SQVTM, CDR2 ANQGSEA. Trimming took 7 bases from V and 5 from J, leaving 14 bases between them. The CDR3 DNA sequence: TGCAGCGGGATAGGTCAGCGGGAGACCCAGTACTTC. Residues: CSGIGQRETQYF.

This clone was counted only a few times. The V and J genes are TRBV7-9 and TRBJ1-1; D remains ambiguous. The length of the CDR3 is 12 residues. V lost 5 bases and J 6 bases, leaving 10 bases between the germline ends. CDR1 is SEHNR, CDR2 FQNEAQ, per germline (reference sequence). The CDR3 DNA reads TGTGCCAGCAGCCACGCGGGTGCTGAAGCTTTCTTT. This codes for CASSHAGAEAFF.

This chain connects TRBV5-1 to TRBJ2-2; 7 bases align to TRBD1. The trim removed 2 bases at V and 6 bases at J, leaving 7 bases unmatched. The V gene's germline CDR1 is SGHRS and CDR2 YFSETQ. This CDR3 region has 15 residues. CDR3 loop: CASSFQGVSSGELFF. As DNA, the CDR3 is TGCGCCAGCAGCTTTCAGGGGGTCAGTTCCGGGGAGCTGTTTTTT.

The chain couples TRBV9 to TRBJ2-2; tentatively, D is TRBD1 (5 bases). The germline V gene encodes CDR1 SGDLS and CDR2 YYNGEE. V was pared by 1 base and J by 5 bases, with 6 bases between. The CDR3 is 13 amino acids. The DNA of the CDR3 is TGTGCCAGCAGCGTACAGGGAACCGGGGAGCTGTTTTTT. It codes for CASSVQGTGELFF.

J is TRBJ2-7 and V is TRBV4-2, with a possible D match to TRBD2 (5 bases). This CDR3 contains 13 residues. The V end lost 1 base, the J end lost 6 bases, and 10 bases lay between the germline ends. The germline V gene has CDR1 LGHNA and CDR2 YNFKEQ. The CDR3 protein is CASSQVKGSEQYF. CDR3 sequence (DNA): TGTGCCAGCAGCCAAGTAAAAGGGAGCGAGCAGTACTTC.

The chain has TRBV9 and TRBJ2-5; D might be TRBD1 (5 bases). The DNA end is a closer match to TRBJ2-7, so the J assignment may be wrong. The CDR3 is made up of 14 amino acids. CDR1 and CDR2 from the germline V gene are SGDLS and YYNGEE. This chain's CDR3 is CASSVATGPYEQYF. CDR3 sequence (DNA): TGTGCCAGCAGCGTAGCCACAGGTCCCTACGAGCAGTACTTC.

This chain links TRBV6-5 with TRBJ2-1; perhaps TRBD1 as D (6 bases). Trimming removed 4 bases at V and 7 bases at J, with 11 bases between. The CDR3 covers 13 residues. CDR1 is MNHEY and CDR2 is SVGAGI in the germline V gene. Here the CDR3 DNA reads TGTGCCAGCAGTTCCAACAGGGCAAATGAGCAGTTCTTC. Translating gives CASSSNRANEQFF.

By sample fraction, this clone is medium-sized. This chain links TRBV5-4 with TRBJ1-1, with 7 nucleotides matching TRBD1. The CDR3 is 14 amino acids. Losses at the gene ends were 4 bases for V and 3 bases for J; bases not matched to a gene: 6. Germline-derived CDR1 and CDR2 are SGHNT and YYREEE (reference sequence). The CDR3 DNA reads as TGTGCCAGCAGCGGGGGACAGCGTTACACTGAAGCTTTCTTT. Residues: CASSGGQRYTEAFF. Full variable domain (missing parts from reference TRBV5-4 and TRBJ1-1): ETGVTQSPTHLIKTRGQQVTLRCSSQSGHNTVSWYQQALGQGPQFIFQYYREEENGRGNFPPRFSGLQFPNYSSELNVNALELDDSALYLCASSGGQRYTEAFFGQGTRLTVV.

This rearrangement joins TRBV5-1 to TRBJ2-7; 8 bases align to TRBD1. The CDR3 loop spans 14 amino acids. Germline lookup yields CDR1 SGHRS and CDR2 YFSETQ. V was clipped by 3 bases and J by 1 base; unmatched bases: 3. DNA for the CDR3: TGCGCCAGCAGCTGGGGACAGGCTTCCTACGAGCAGTACTTC. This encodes CASSWGQASYEQYF.

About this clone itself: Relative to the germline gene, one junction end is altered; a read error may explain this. DNA for the CDR3: TGTTCCAGCAGTCAAACCAAGTCACTAGCGGGGGTCTTCTACAATGAGCAGTTCTTC. This translates into CSSSQTKSLAGVFYNEQFF. The chain combines TRBV7-9 with TRBJ2-1; TRBD2 matches 11 bases. The CDR3 is 19 amino acids. The germline gives CDR1 SEHNR, CDR2 FQNEAQ (reference sequence). Full variable domain (outside the CDR3, taken from reference TRBV7-9 and TRBJ2-1): DTGVSQNPRHKITKRGQNVTFRCDPISEHNRLYWYRQTLGQGPEFLTYFQNEAQLEKSRLLSDRFSAERPKGSFSTLEIQRTEQGDSAMYLCSSSQTKSLAGVFYNEQFFGPGTRLTVL.